This T cell receptor beta chain originates from a study of shared clonotypes between healthy human individuals. V trimming: 5 bases; J trimming: 12 bases; junction bases outside the gene matches: 21. Germline V lookup: CDR1 LNHNV, CDR2 YYDKDF (reference sequence). The CDR3 length is 17 residues. Produced via immunoSEQ multiplex PCR; TCRdb's table is partial and in-frame only. The sample carries approximately 710,000 clones, roughly 91% recorded once. The chain has TRBV15 and TRBJ1-4; 7 bases are a match to TRBD1. Sequencing was done on a sample of memory CD8+ T cells from PBMCs. This sample's subset: CD45RO+ cells pooled with CCR7-negative TemRA cells. This TCR derives from a man aged 18 to 30 in good health. Some clones in this sample may be carry-over from other donors' samples. CDR3 nucleotide sequence: TGTGCCACCAGCTTAGTCCCCACAGGGGCCCGCAAGTGGGAACTGTTTTTT. It is translated as CATSLVPTGARKWELFF.